This T cell receptor beta chain was identified in a study of T-cell memory formation after mild COVID-19. Study details: Largely donor-specific TCR clusters were found.

Of note for this clonotype: Antigen unknown.

Findings and caveats of the study: Balance between CD4 and CD8 was seen in clones contracting day 15 to 85, and a CD4+ lean was seen in later expanders. A second wave of clones peaked on day 37, and their SARS-CoV-2 specificity went unconfirmed. That cross-reactive memory joined was suggested by some responding clones appearing in pre-infection memory.

In TCRdb, the 5' RACE reads were re-called with MiXCR into one record per CDR3 protein. The sample records 250,000 to 300,000 distinct CDR3 sequences, roughly 16% being singletons. Sequencing was performed on PBMCs or a T cell subset sorted from them (not recorded which). The TCR sequence derives from a man between 18 and 35 years old who had mild COVID-19 (a few samples of this study predate the infection). Cell type and time point are not known.

CDR3 loop: CASSWNLGGGYEQYF. The CDR3 bases are TGTGCCAGCAGCTGGAATTTGGGGGGCGGTTACGAGCAGTACTTC. The V call is TRBV7-2, the J call TRBJ2-7; the D gene could be TRBD1 or TRBD2 (6 bases each). Germline V gene data show CDR1 as SGHTA and CDR2 as FQGNSA. The CDR3 sequence is 15 residues long. V was cut by 4 bases and J by 4 bases, with 17 bases left in between.